Listed here is a single T cell receptor (beta chain). As yet, its antigen is unknown. Using triplicate sorts, some 300,000 cells were collected each time from every CD8+ T cell subset. Naive cells were sorted as CD45RO-, CCR7+, CD27+ and CD95-. The data were obtained in a study of CXCR3-negative and CXCR3-positive naive CD8 T cells. Study-wide findings and caveats: Surface CD5 matched across naive subsets, and TRB CDR3 properties served to infer TCR strength. Relative to CXCR3-negative naive cells, CXCR3-positive naive cells had more hydrophobic TRB CDR3s.

The length of the CDR3 is 11 residues. Carrying UMI labels, the TRB cDNA libraries were prepared through 5' RACE. Reanalyzing the 5' RACE reads, TCRdb keeps one entry per CDR3 protein, without DNA. The ten top clones account for 0.59%, within a sample of 100,000 to 150,000 distinct CDR3 sequences. Sequencing was carried out using naive CXCR3+ CD8+ T cells from blood. Subset here: CD45RO-CCR7+CD27+CD95- naive CD8+ T cells expressing CXCR3 (TNR3+). V is TRBV12-3 or TRBV12-4 and J is TRBJ2-1; TCRdb selects TRBD2, and the lack of DNA leaves this call unchecked. The TCR comes from a human donor in good health. Some clones in this sample may be carry-over from other donors' samples. The CDR3 sequence is CASSPANEQFF.